This T cell receptor beta chain was documented in a study of OX40 agonist ivuxolimab in advanced cancers. The CDR3 is 15 amino acids. V lost 0 bases, J lost 6 bases, and 15 bases lay in between. The germline V gene has CDR1 MNHEY and CDR2 SVGAGI. The table lists this clone with a few counts. This table comes from immunoSEQ multiplex PCR, and its TCRdb copy is limited to in-frame clones, with some not included. The sample holds 24,000 or so clones, roughly 79% seen once. This specimen consisted of CD4+ or CD8+ T cells sorted from blood, obtained in a trial of the OX40 agonist ivuxolimab. V and J are TRBV6-5 and TRBJ2-7; D unresolved. The receptor was isolated from an adult with an advanced solid tumor such as melanoma, head and neck, liver or kidney cancer. This CDR3 reads CASSYSSMNRLEQYF. The CDR3 region has the DNA TGTGCCAGCAGTTACTCCTCAATGAATCGACTCGAGCAGTACTTC.